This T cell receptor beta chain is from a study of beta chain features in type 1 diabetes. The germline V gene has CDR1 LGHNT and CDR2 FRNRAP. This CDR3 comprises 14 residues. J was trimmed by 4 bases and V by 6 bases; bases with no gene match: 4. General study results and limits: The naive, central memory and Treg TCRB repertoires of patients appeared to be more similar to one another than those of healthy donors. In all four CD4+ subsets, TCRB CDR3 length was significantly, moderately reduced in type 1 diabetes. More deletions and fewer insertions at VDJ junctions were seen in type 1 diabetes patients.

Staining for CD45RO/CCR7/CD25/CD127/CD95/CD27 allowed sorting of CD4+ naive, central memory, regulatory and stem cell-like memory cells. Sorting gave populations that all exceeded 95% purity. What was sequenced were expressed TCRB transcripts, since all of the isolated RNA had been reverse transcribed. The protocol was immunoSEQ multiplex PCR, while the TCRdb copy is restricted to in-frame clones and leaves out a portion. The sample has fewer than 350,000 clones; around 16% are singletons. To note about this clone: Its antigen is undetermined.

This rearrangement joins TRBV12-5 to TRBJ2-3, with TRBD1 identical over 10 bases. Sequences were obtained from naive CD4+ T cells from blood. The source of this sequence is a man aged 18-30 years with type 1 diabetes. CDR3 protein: CASGGTGEPDTQYF. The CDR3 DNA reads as TGTGCTAGTGGGGGGACAGGGGAACCAGATACGCAGTATTTT.